This entry lists 21 T cell receptor beta chains sequenced from one sample in a study of blood T cell repertoires in COVID-19. Some clones are missing from TCRdb's copy, which holds only in-frame ones; the method was immunoSEQ multiplex PCR. The sample includes roughly 150,000 clones, approximately 82% of them seen just once. Sequencing was carried out using peripheral blood. The receptor set was obtained from a human donor with acute or convalescent COVID-19. The donor label of this sample is uncertain.

The rearrangement uses TRBV5-6 and TRBJ1-4; weak D call: TRBD1 (6 bases). The CDR3 is 16 residues long. Germline CDR1 reads SGHDT; CDR2 reads YYEEEE. Between the trimmed V and J ends, which lost 3 bases and 10 bases, there was a span of 22 bases. The CDR3 nucleotides are TGTGCCAGCAGCTCCACGGGCATACAGGGAAGAGGAAAACTGTTTTTT. The encoded protein is CASSSTGIQGRGKLFF.

The genes are TRBV3-1 (or the pseudogene TRBV3-2) and TRBJ1-3; D is possibly TRBD1 (6 bases). V was trimmed by 4 bases and J by 4 bases, leaving 17 bases between them. Germline CDR1 reads LGHDT; CDR2 reads YNNKEL (reference sequence). The CDR3 covers 16 residues. The CDR3 sequence is CASSLRTVSRGNTIYF. In nucleotides, the CDR3 is TGTGCCAGCAGCCTGCGGACAGTTTCTCGGGGAAACACCATATATTTT.

The V and J genes are TRBV19 and TRBJ1-4; D not resolved. The CDR3 has 14 residues. Germline loops: CDR1 LNHDA, CDR2 SQIVND (reference sequence). Trimming cost V 10 bases and J 6 bases, with 18 bases left between them. The DNA for the CDR3 is TGTGCCACAAACAGAGGGCCCCCCGATGAAAAACTGTTTTTT. Translated, it gives CATNRGPPDEKLFF.

The chain carries TRBV5-1 and TRBJ2-7, with D possibly matching TRBD1 (5 bases). Germline loops: CDR1 SGHRS, CDR2 YFSETQ. CDR3 length: 15 amino acids. V lost 1 base, J lost 4 bases, and 15 bases lay in between. CDR3 protein: CASSLSQGSVYEQYF. As DNA, the CDR3 is TGCGCCAGCAGCTTGAGTCAGGGTAGTGTGTACGAGCAGTACTTC.

V gene TRBV3-1 (or the pseudogene TRBV3-2) combines with J gene TRBJ2-5; TRBD2 matches at 7 bases. Germline V gene lookup returns CDR1 LGHDT and CDR2 YNNKEL (reference sequence). V shed 6 bases and J 2 bases; nucleotides not matched to a gene: 9. The CDR3 spans 15 residues. The CDR3 is CASRPVAGRQETQYF. The CDR3 bases are TGTGCCAGCAGGCCCGTAGCGGGCCGACAAGAGACCCAGTACTTC.

The V and J genes are TRBV19 and TRBJ2-1, with D possibly being TRBD1 (7 bases). With 4 bases removed from V and 7 bases from J, the gap between germline ends came to 14 bases. The CDR3 runs 14 residues. CDR1 LNHDA and CDR2 SQIVND come from the germline V gene (reference sequence). The CDR3 loop reads CASSRGVRGNEQFF. As DNA, the CDR3 is TGTGCCAGTAGTAGGGGGGTCAGGGGGAATGAGCAGTTCTTC. The full variable domain, rest sourced from reference TRBV19 and TRBJ2-1, is DGGITQSPKYLFRKEGQNVTLSCEQNLNHDAMYWYRQDPGQGLRLIYYSQIVNDFQKGDIAEGYSVSREKKESFPLTVTSAQKNPTAFYLCASSRGVRGNEQFFGPGTRLTVL.

This chain connects TRBV19 to TRBJ2-3; D possibly corresponds to TRBD1 (5 bases). V was pared by 5 bases and J by 3 bases, with 18 bases between. In germline, CDR1 is LNHDA, CDR2 SQIVND (reference sequence). The CDR3 is 16 amino acids. The CDR3 DNA sequence: TGTGCCAGTAGTCCCCGGGCCTCAGGGCGAACAGATACGCAGTATTTT. Protein sequence: CASSPRASGRTDTQYF.

The chain recombines TRBV18 with TRBJ2-4, with D unclear. The CDR3 runs to 14 residues. Trimming shortened V by 3 bases and J by 3 bases, and 9 bases separated the two germline ends. The germline V gene encodes CDR1 KGHSH and CDR2 LQKENI. The CDR3 DNA reads as TGTGCCAGCTCACCGATAGCAGTCAAAAACATTCAGTACTTC. It codes for CASSPIAVKNIQYF.

The V and J genes are TRBV7-8 and TRBJ1-6, with a possible D match to TRBD1 (5 bases). V dropped 1 base and J dropped 10 bases, with 14 bases sitting between them. The CDR3 spans 15 residues. Germline CDR1 and CDR2: SGHVS and FQNEAQ. CDR3 sequence: CASSLDSRGYSPLHF. The CDR3 region has the DNA TGTGCCAGCAGCTTAGATTCTAGGGGATACTCACCCCTCCACTTT.

The J gene is TRBJ2-7, the V gene TRBV3-1 (or the pseudogene TRBV3-2); TRBD1 aligns across 7 bases. Germline CDR1 is LGHDT and CDR2 is YNNKEL (reference sequence). The V and J ends lost 4 bases and 0 bases, in that order; junction bases with no gene match: 3. The CDR3 is made up of 14 amino acids. CDR3 sequence (DNA): TGTGCCAGCAGCCGAGGGACAGTCTCCTACGAGCAGTACTTC. Translating gives CASSRGTVSYEQYF.

As regards this clone: One base away lies a much larger clone, so this may be a sequencing read error. This same CDR3 is encoded by further DNA sequences in the sample. The rearrangement uses TRBV3-1 (or the pseudogene TRBV3-2) and TRBJ1-1; weak D call: TRBD1 (5 bases). The length of the CDR3 is 14 residues. V was shortened by 1 base and J by 5 bases, with 11 bases between the two germline ends. Germline V gene lookup returns CDR1 LGHDT and CDR2 YNNKEL (reference sequence). The CDR3 reads CASSQVGGRTEAFF. CDR3 bases: TGTGCCAGCAGCCAAGTCGGGGGGAGGACTGAAGCTTTCTTT.

The chain carries TRBV18 and TRBJ1-4, with 7 bases lining up with TRBD1. There are 15 residues in the CDR3. Germline lookup yields CDR1 KGHSH and CDR2 LQKENI. The trim removed 6 bases at V and 4 bases at J, leaving 8 bases unmatched. The CDR3 protein is CASSQGQIYNEKLFF. The CDR3 region has the DNA TGTGCCAGCTCCCAGGGACAGATCTATAATGAAAAACTGTTTTTT.

The chain couples TRBV5-1 to TRBJ2-5, with a tentative D call TRBD2 (7 bases). The CDR3 totals 15 residues. Germline loops: CDR1 SGHRS, CDR2 YFSETQ. V lost 2 bases and J lost 5, with 16 bases in between. CDR3 sequence reads: CASSFEGGPVETQYF. The DNA for the CDR3 is TGCGCCAGCAGCTTTGAGGGGGGGCCGGTGGAGACCCAGTACTTC. Combining the CDR3 with reference TRBV5-1 and TRBJ2-5 gives the whole variable domain KAGVTQTPRYLIKTRGQQVTLSCSPISGHRSVSWYQQTPGQGLQFLFEYFSETQRNKGNFPGRFSGRQFSNSRSEMNVSTLELGDSALYLCASSFEGGPVETQYFGPGTRLLVL.

This clone has only one observation. The chain couples TRBV5-5 to TRBJ2-7, with TRBD1 matching over 11 bases. The CDR3 is 15 amino acids. Germline CDR1 SGHKS, CDR2 YYEKEE (reference sequence). Losses at the gene ends were 0 bases for V and 3 bases for J; bases not matched to a gene: 2. The DNA for the CDR3 is TGTGCCAGCAGCTTGGCCGGGACAGGGGGCTACGAGCAGTACTTC. Its translation: CASSLAGTGGYEQYF.

The sample holds one count of this clone. The chain joins TRBV7-3 to TRBJ1-2; D gene uncertain. V shed 5 bases and J shed 4 bases, with 20 bases lying between them. CDR1 is SGHTA, CDR2 FQGTGA, per germline. CDR3 length: 16 amino acids. The CDR3 loop reads CASSPQSTVSPYGYTF. Written as DNA, the CDR3 is TGTGCCAGCAGCCCACAAAGCACAGTCTCCCCCTATGGCTACACCTTC.

This clone was seen a single time. J is TRBJ2-3 and V is TRBV19; TRBD2 matches 8 bases. The CDR3 totals 16 residues. Trimming took 1 base from V and 2 from J; bases not matched to a gene: 5. Germline V gene sequence: CDR1 LNHDA, CDR2 SQIVND (reference sequence). CDR3 DNA sequence: TGTGCCAGTAGTATAGGAGGCGGGGGGACCACAGATACGCAGTATTTT. This encodes CASSIGGGGTTDTQYF.

The chain couples TRBV7-2 to TRBJ2-2, with TRBD1 as a possible D gene (6 bases). Trimming took off 3 bases at V and 6 bases at J, with 23 bases between the two ends. The germline CDR1 and CDR2 sequences are SGHTA and FQGNSA. The length of the CDR3 is 18 residues. In nucleotides, the CDR3 is TGTGCCAGCAGCTTGAGGCCCAGGGGTTCATCTACGCCCGGGGAGCTGTTTTTT. Amino acid sequence: CASSLRPRGSSTPGELFF.

The gene calls are TRBV10-3 and TRBJ1-1, with TRBD1 identical over 11 bases. Germline loops: CDR1 ENHRY, CDR2 SYGVKD. The CDR3 totals 13 residues. V gave up 2 bases and J gave up 10 bases; unmatched junction bases: 3. The CDR3, as DNA: TGTGCCATCAGTGAGGGACAGGGGGCTGGAGCTTTCTTT. This encodes CAISEGQGAGAFF.

The gene calls are TRBV9 and TRBJ2-1; D ambiguous. Germline V gene data show CDR1 as SGDLS and CDR2 as YYNGEE. The CDR3 extends over 16 amino acids. V lost 0 bases to trimming and J lost 7 bases, with 17 bases between them. The chain's CDR3 is CASSVVSDIRFNEQFF. CDR3 in DNA: TGTGCCAGCAGCGTAGTGAGTGACATAAGATTTAATGAGCAGTTCTTC.

The chain combines TRBV30 with TRBJ1-4, with TRBD1 identical over 7 bases. The CDR3 has 14 residues. The germline V gene encodes CDR1 GTSNPN and CDR2 SVGIG (reference sequence). The junction had 8 bases not matched to a gene; V was cut back by 5 bases and J by 5 bases. The CDR3 DNA is TGTGCCTGGCTTGACAGGGATGGGAATGAAAAACTGTTTTTT. Translating gives CAWLDRDGNEKLFF.

This clone was picked up a small number of times. The rearrangement links TRBV19 to TRBJ1-2; 10 nucleotides align to TRBD1. V lost 3 bases to trimming and J lost 8 bases; unmatched junction nucleotides: 9. This CDR3 region has 15 residues. Germline V CDR1 and CDR2: LNHDA, SQIVND (reference sequence). The CDR3 reads CASSMTLGTGEGYTF. In DNA, the CDR3 is TGTGCCAGTAGTATGACGTTGGGGACAGGGGAAGGCTACACCTTC.